A single sample gave rise to the 15 T cell receptor beta chains below, sequenced in a study of PD-1 blockade in mismatch repair-deficient tumors. The table came from immunoSEQ multiplex PCR; TCRdb's copy has only in-frame clones and leaves some out. There are 77,000 or so clones in the sample; 70% to 90% occur only once, and roughly 6% lies in the top ten. Sequenced here: peripheral blood, sampled 44 weeks after starting pembrolizumab. Receptors were obtained from an adult with mismatch repair-deficient cancer.

V gene TRBV11-1 combines with J gene TRBJ2-1; D could derive from TRBD1 or TRBD2 (5 bases each). The V gene lost 3 bases and the J gene lost 6 bases, with 9 bases spanning the gap. The CDR3 loop spans 13 amino acids. Germline CDR1 and CDR2: SGHAT and FQDESV (reference sequence). The DNA for the CDR3 is TGTGCCAGCAGCTTTGGGGGACGCAATGAGCAGTTCTTC. Protein product: CASSFGGRNEQFF.

The chain is built from TRBV10-1 and TRBJ1-1, with D perhaps matching TRBD1 (5 bases). Per germline, CDR1 WNHNN and CDR2 SYGVQD (reference sequence). CDR3 size: 13 residues. Between the trimmed V and J ends, which lost 5 bases and 3 bases, there was a span of 10 bases. CDR3 protein: CASSLQADTEAFF. The CDR3 region has the DNA TGCGCCAGCAGTCTACAGGCTGACACTGAAGCTTTCTTT.

V usage is TRBV11-3 and J usage is TRBJ2-2; D possibly corresponds to TRBD1 (5 bases). The germline gives CDR1 SGHNT, CDR2 YENEEA. V dropped 5 bases and J dropped 3 bases, with 7 bases sitting between them. The CDR3 runs 13 residues. The CDR3 coding sequence is TGTGCCAGCAGCGAAGGGGACACCGGGGAGCTGTTTTTT. It is translated as CASSEGDTGELFF.

The chain combines TRBV6-1 with TRBJ1-5, with D uncertain. This CDR3 region has 19 residues. Trimming shortened V by 3 bases and J by 4 bases, and 25 bases separated the two germline ends. Germline CDR1 MNHNS, CDR2 SASEGT. CDR3 residues: CASSEGRYLTIIGNQPQHF. CDR3 bases: TGTGCCAGCAGTGAGGGCAGGTACCTCACAATTATCGGGAATCAGCCCCAGCATTTT.

The chain recombines TRBV5-4 with TRBJ2-2; TRBD2 aligns across 11 bases. The J segment lost 6 bases and the V segment lost 5 bases, leaving 9 bases of the junction unmatched. Germline assignment: CDR1 SGHNT and CDR2 YYREEE (reference sequence). This CDR3 is built from 16 residues. CDR3 coding DNA: TGTGCCAGCAGTTCACGACTAGCGGGATTGGCCGGGGAGCTGTTTTTT. This sequence encodes CASSSRLAGLAGELFF.

The chain joins TRBV10-3 to TRBJ2-3; TRBD2 might be the D (6 bases). The germline gives CDR1 ENHRY, CDR2 SYGVKD. The CDR3 spans 18 residues. V was shortened by 7 bases and J by 5 bases, with 28 bases between the two germline ends. CDR3 region: CAINGREDRVRLGDTQYF. The CDR3 DNA reads as TGTGCCATCAACGGAAGGGAGGACCGCGTACGACTTGGAGATACGCAGTATTTT.

The chain couples TRBV7-2 to TRBJ2-7; 7 positions agree with TRBD2. V trimming: 4 bases; J trimming: 3 bases; junction bases outside the gene matches: 12. CDR3 size: 16 residues. Germline loops: CDR1 SGHTA, CDR2 FQGNSA. In DNA, the CDR3 is TGTGCCAGCAGCTCGATTTCTAGCGGAGCACTCTACGAGCAGTACTTC. Translating gives CASSSISSGALYEQYF.

The J gene is TRBJ1-1, the V gene TRBV7-9; a possible D gene is TRBD1 (5 bases). Deletions cut 10 bases from V and 2 bases from J, with 11 bases between. CDR3 length: 12 amino acids. Germline V CDR1 and CDR2: SEHNR, FQNEAQ (reference sequence). DNA for the CDR3: TGTGCCATCCAGGGAGGAAACACTGAAGCTTTCTTT. It encodes CAIQGGNTEAFF. Looking up the rest from reference TRBV7-9 and TRBJ1-1 gives the full variable domain: DTGVSQNPRHKITKRGQNVTFRCDPISEHNRLYWYRQTLGQGPEFLTYFQNEAQLEKSRLLSDRFSAERPKGSFSTLEIQRTEQGDSAMYLCAIQGGNTEAFFGQGTRLTVV.

The chain joins TRBV27 to TRBJ1-1; D may be TRBD1 (6 bases). V lost 2 bases and J lost 2, with 15 bases in between. Per germline, CDR1 MNHEY and CDR2 SMNVEV (reference sequence). The CDR3 spans 16 residues. CDR3 loop: CASSLTNRVRNTEAFF. The CDR3 DNA sequence: TGTGCCAGCAGTTTAACCAACAGGGTGAGAAACACTGAAGCTTTCTTT.

This clone turned up a few times. The V and J genes are TRBV7-3 and TRBJ2-1, with TRBD2 matching 11 bases. The CDR3 has 18 amino acids. Germline V gives CDR1 SGHTA, CDR2 FQGTGA. The V gene end was trimmed by 3 bases and the J gene end by 7 bases; junction bases not matched to a gene: 14. The CDR3 is CASSFHTLAGGLGNEQFF. The CDR3 DNA reads TGTGCCAGCAGCTTCCATACCCTAGCGGGGGGTCTAGGGAATGAGCAGTTCTTC.

The chain joins TRBV19 to TRBJ1-5; 9 positions agree with TRBD1. J was trimmed by 6 bases and V by 0 bases; bases with no gene match: 3. In germline, CDR1 is LNHDA, CDR2 SQIVND (reference sequence). The CDR3 loop spans 15 amino acids. Here the CDR3 DNA reads TGTGCCAGTAGTATAGATCAGACAGGGGGTCAGCCCCAGCATTTT. Translation: CASSIDQTGGQPQHF.

The gene calls are TRBV10-2 and TRBJ2-6; 8 bases are shared with TRBD1. This CDR3 comprises 18 residues. The junction had 7 bases not matched to a gene; V was cut back by 3 bases and J by 0 bases. The V gene's germline CDR1 is WSHSY and CDR2 SAAADI. CDR3 coding DNA: TGCGCCAGCAGTGATAGACAGGGGAGATTCTCTGGGGCCAACGTCCTGACTTTC. This translates into CASSDRQGRFSGANVLTF.

The V gene is TRBV5-1, the J gene TRBJ2-1; D may correspond to TRBD1 or TRBD2 (6 bases each). Trimming removed 5 bases from V and 5 bases from J, with 11 bases in between. Germline CDR1 reads SGHRS; CDR2 reads YFSETQ. The CDR3 runs to 13 residues. The CDR3 loop reads CASRLGGDNEQFF. The CDR3 nucleotides read TGCGCCAGCAGGCTGGGGGGCGACAATGAGCAGTTCTTC.

The rearrangement joins TRBV4-1 to TRBJ1-4; no clear D gene. Germline CDR1 MGHRA, CDR2 YSYEKL. The CDR3 extends over 13 amino acids. V lost 0 bases and J 11 bases, leaving 10 bases between the germline ends. CDR3 protein: CASSQDIGSKLFF. DNA of the CDR3: TGCGCCAGCAGCCAAGATATAGGGAGTAAACTGTTTTTT.

The chain carries TRBV5-4 and TRBJ1-2; no definite D call. Per the germline V gene, CDR1 is SGHNT and CDR2 is YYREEE (reference sequence). The length of the CDR3 is 15 residues. Trimming removed 3 bases from V and 3 bases from J, with 15 bases in between. This chain's CDR3 is CASSWGPGSHYGYTF. The CDR3 region has the DNA TGTGCCAGCAGCTGGGGTCCGGGATCCCACTATGGCTACACCTTC.